This TCR beta chain was sequenced during a study of cytomegalovirus exposure and HLA in healthy donors. The CDR3 has 16 residues. Researchers ran the PCR with 60 Vbeta and 13 Jbeta primers. Clones were read by immunoSEQ multiplex PCR, and TCRdb kept only the in-frame ones, dropping some. Seen here are 110,000 to 150,000 clones, 68% observed once, and the top ten hold less than 5%. This clonotype was sampled from a man aged 55 to 70 in good health and CMV-seronegative. The sequencing sample was made of PBMCs. J is TRBJ2-5 and V is TRBV6-7; 10 positions agree with TRBD1. With the DNA end fitting TRBJ2-7 better, the J assignment may be wrong. TRBV6-7 has ORF status, its function being uncertain. CDR3 loop: CASSQGRQGARDEQYF. The DNA for the CDR3 is TGTGCCAGCAGTCAGGGGCGACAGGGGGCACGCGACGAGCAGTACTTC.